The 8 T cell receptor beta chains given below trace back to one sample, sequenced in a study of cytomegalovirus exposure and HLA in healthy donors. The PCR contained 60 Vbeta and 13 Jbeta primers. TCRdb's table, derived via immunoSEQ multiplex PCR, lists solely in-frame clones and lacks some. The sample carries some 130,000 clones, approximately 80% recorded once. The specimen sequenced was PBMCs. The source is a man younger than 45 in good health and CMV-seronegative.

This chain links TRBV6-1 with TRBJ1-5; D might be TRBD1 (6 bases). Germline V lookup: CDR1 MNHNS, CDR2 SASEGT. CDR3 length: 15 residues. V lost 7 bases and J 6 bases, leaving 19 bases between the germline ends. CDR3 sequence reads: CASNEGGLKGQPQHF. CDR3 nucleotide sequence: TGTGCCAGCAACGAGGGGGGGCTTAAGGGTCAGCCCCAGCATTTT.

The chain recombines TRBV5-4 with TRBJ2-3; 9 nucleotides agree with TRBD2. Germline V gene data show CDR1 as SGHNT and CDR2 as YYREEE (reference sequence). The V and J ends lost 2 bases and 5 bases, in that order; junction bases with no gene match: 9. The CDR3 covers 16 residues. As DNA, the CDR3 is TGTGCCAGCAGCTTTGTCGGCGGGAGGGCCGTAGATACGCAGTATTTT. Protein sequence: CASSFVGGRAVDTQYF.

This clone occurred once. This chain connects TRBV28 to TRBJ2-5; 11 bases line up with TRBD2. The CDR3 extends over 15 amino acids. V dropped 5 bases and J dropped 4; count of bases not matched to a gene: 6. Germline V gene lookup returns CDR1 MDHEN and CDR2 SYDVKM. As DNA, the CDR3 is TGTGCCAGCAGTCCGCCCGGACTAGCGGGAGAGACCCAGTACTTC. Its translation is CASSPPGLAGETQYF.

The chain carries TRBV6-5 and TRBJ2-7, with D perhaps TRBD1 (5 bases). CDR3 size: 13 residues. V shed 6 bases and J shed 2 bases, with 11 bases lying between them. Germline CDR1 and CDR2: MNHEY and SVGAGI. The CDR3 coding sequence is TGTGCCAGCAGCAGACAGAGAGCCTACGAGCAGTACTTC. As protein: CASSRQRAYEQYF.

The rearrangement joins TRBV7-6 to TRBJ2-7; tentative D call: TRBD2 (5 bases). V lost 5 bases and J lost 6, with 23 bases in between. The CDR3 loop spans 16 amino acids. Germline V CDR1 and CDR2: SGHVS, FNYEAQ. The CDR3 sequence: CASSVGLTYVGGEQYF. CDR3 bases: TGTGCCAGCAGCGTCGGACTGACATACGTTGGTGGCGAGCAGTACTTC.

The chain carries TRBV21-1 and TRBJ1-4; the DNA was not used to check the table's D call, TRBD1. TRBV21-1 is a listed pseudogene. This CDR3 contains 16 residues. CDR3 coding DNA: TGTGCCAGCTCGTCCAGGCCACACGAACAGATTGAAAAACTGTTTTTT. Encoded protein: CASSSRPHEQIEKLFF.

The chain links TRBV5-4 to TRBJ2-5; the match to TRBD2 covers 14 bases. V lost 4 bases, J lost 4 bases, and 12 bases stayed unmatched. Germline loops: CDR1 SGHNT, CDR2 YYREEE (reference sequence). There are 18 residues in the CDR3. The CDR3: CASSQGLAGVWAGETQYF. The CDR3 nucleotides are TGTGCCAGCAGCCAGGGACTAGCGGGAGTTTGGGCTGGAGAGACCCAGTACTTC.

Details on this clone: The sample has other DNA sequences that encode this CDR3 too. The CDR3 protein is CASSLVLAGDTQYF. CDR3 DNA: TGCGCCAGCAGCTTGGTACTAGCGGGAGACACGCAGTATTTT. The chain couples TRBV5-1 to TRBJ2-3, with 11 bases lining up with TRBD2. J was trimmed by 9 bases and V by 0 bases; bases with no gene match: 3. The CDR3 is made up of 14 amino acids. In germline, CDR1 is SGHRS, CDR2 YFSETQ.